Listed below are T cell receptor beta chains from one sample, sequenced in a study of T cells in Graves' hyperthyroidism and ophthalmopathy. Each CDR3 protein is one row after TCRdb ran MiXCR on the multiplex PCR reads. This table has fewer than 400,000 distinct CDR3 sequences, approximately 16% appearing once. Sequencing input: blood. These TCRs come from a man in his thirties or forties with Graves' hyperthyroidism. The CDR3 runs from the conserved cysteine through the conserved F or W. The order of the fields is V gene, D gene, J gene, clone size, CDR3 DNA, CDR3 protein. The D gene is left open where the match is weak. Only some rows state a clone size, as once, few, many or a class for expanded clones.

TRBV28,.,TRBJ2-1,many,TGTGCCAGCAATCCCCTCCCGGCTAGCCCGGTTGGTGGGAATGAGCAGTTCTTC,CASNPLPASPVGGNEQFF
TRBV18,TRBD2,TRBJ2-2,many,TGTGCCAGCTCACCGGGACTAGCGGGAGACACCGGGGAGCTGTTTTTT,CASSPGLAGDTGELFF
TRBV10-3,.,TRBJ1-1,.,TGTGCCACGGACGACAGGTTGAACACTGAAGCTTTCTTT,CATDDRLNTEAFF
TRBV7-2,.,TRBJ2-3,.,TGTGCCAGCAGCAATATAGAAGATACGCAGTATTTT,CASSNIEDTQYF
TRBV2,.,TRBJ1-1,many,TGTGCCAGCAGTGAAGGGTGGACTGAAGCTTTCTTT,CASSEGWTEAFF
TRBV5-1,.,TRBJ1-1,.,TGCGCCAGCGGCCTACAGGGGAACACTGAAGCTTTCTTT,CASGLQGNTEAFF
TRBV6-1,.,TRBJ2-7,few,TGTGCCAGCAGGGAGGGGACCCTATACGAGCAGTACTTC,CASREGTLYEQYF
TRBV20-1,.,TRBJ2-3,few,TGCAGTGCTTGGATCCCAGGGGCAGATACGCAGTATTTT,CSAWIPGADTQYF
TRBV18,.,TRBJ1-2,.,TGTGCCAGCTCACCCTCCCCGGGAGTTGTTGGCTACACCTTC,CASSPSPGVVGYTF
TRBV2,TRBD2,TRBJ2-3,many,TGTGCCAGCAGGGAGACTAGCGGGGTCACAGATACGCAGTATTTT,CASRETSGVTDTQYF
TRBV11-2,TRBD2,TRBJ2-7,.,TGTGCCAGCAGCTTAGGGGGGGGTAGATCCGAGCAGTACTTC,CASSLGGGRSEQYF
TRBV7-3,TRBD2,TRBJ2-2,.,TGTGCCAGCAGCTTAAATACAGGACTAGCTTTCACCGGGGAGCTGTTTTTT,CASSLNTGLAFTGELFF
TRBV30,TRBD2,TRBJ2-3,.,TGTGCCTGGAGTGAAGGTAGCGGGAGAGGAGATACGCAGTATTTT,CAWSEGSGRGDTQYF
TRBV3-1,.,TRBJ1-5,many,TGTGCCAGCAGCCAGGGGACCCAGCCCCAGCATTTT,CASSQGTQPQHF
TRBV27,.,TRBJ2-1,many,TGTGCCAGCAGTTTAATCTTTGGTGAGCAGTTCTTC,CASSLIFGEQFF
TRBV28,.,TRBJ2-1,.,TGTGCCAGCAGTCCTCAGCGGTGGGGCTACAATGAGCAGTTCTTC,CASSPQRWGYNEQFF
TRBV20-1,.,TRBJ2-3,many,TGCAGTGCTAGACTCCGAACAGATACGCAGTATTTT,CSARLRTDTQYF
TRBV28,TRBD1,TRBJ2-5,.,TGTGCCAGCGTTGGGGACAGGGTCCAAGAGACCCAGTGCTTC,CASVGDRVQETQCF
TRBV9,.,TRBJ2-1,.,TGTGCCAGCAGCACCTACGGGCGTGAGCAGTTCTTC,CASSTYGREQFF
TRBV20-1,TRBD2,TRBJ2-3,.,TGCAGTGCTAGAGAAGCGGGATCTAGCACAGATACGCAGTATTTT,CSAREAGSSTDTQYF
TRBV6-1,.,TRBJ1-4,few,TGTGCCAGCACCGCCCGGGGCCTCAGTAATGAAAAACTGTTTTTT,CASTARGLSNEKLFF
TRBV28,.,TRBJ1-1,once,TGTGCCAGCAGTTTCGAGGGCTTGAACACTGAAGCTTTCTTT,CASSFEGLNTEAFF
TRBV11-2,TRBD2,TRBJ2-1,.,TGTGCCTGCCCCGGGACTAGCGCTTACAATGAGCAGTTCTTC,CACPGTSAYNEQFF
TRBV5-1,TRBD2,TRBJ2-7,.,TGCGCCAGCAGCCCGGTGGCTAGCGGGACCTACGAGCAGTACTTC,CASSPVASGTYEQYF
TRBV30,.,TRBJ2-1,.,TGTGCCTGGGGGCAGGGGGACTTCGAGCAGTTCTTC,CAWGQGDFEQFF
TRBV7-6,.,TRBJ2-7,many,TGTGCCAGCAGCTTAGGAGCAGGGCCCTACGAGCAGTACTTC,CASSLGAGPYEQYF
TRBV7-2,.,TRBJ2-7,.,TGTGCCAGCAGCTTCCGACGTGAGCAGTACTTC,CASSFRREQYF
TRBV19,TRBD2,TRBJ2-1,once,TGTGCCAGTAGTATAGCGGGAGGCCTATCTTACAATGAGCAGTTCTTC,CASSIAGGLSYNEQFF
TRBV5-8,TRBD1,TRBJ1-4,.,TGTGCCAGCAGCCAGGGGGGATCCACTAATGAAAAACTGTTTTTT,CASSQGGSTNEKLFF
TRBV10-3,.,TRBJ1-4,.,TGTGCCATCGGCCCTGACAGCAATGAAAAACTGTTTTTT,CAIGPDSNEKLFF
TRBV28,TRBD1,TRBJ1-1,many,TGTGCCAGCAGAGCATACAACAGGGGAGCAAGTGCTGAAGCTTTCTTT,CASRAYNRGASAEAFF
TRBV3-1,TRBD1,TRBJ2-7,many,TGTGCCAGCAGCCACGGGACAGGGGTTTACGAGCAGTACTTC,CASSHGTGVYEQYF
TRBV7-8,.,TRBJ2-7,.,TGTGCCAGCAGCTTAGATATCAGTCTCTCCTACGAGCAGTACTTC,CASSLDISLSYEQYF
TRBV11-1,.,TRBJ2-6,.,TGTGCCAGCAGCTTATATCACAGTCCTCCCTCTGGGGCCAACGTCCTGACTTTC,CASSLYHSPPSGANVLTF
TRBV7-9,.,TRBJ1-6,.,TGTGCCAGCAGCTTAACCGGGCCAGCGGGCGATTCACCCCTCCACTTT,CASSLTGPAGDSPLHF
TRBV29-1,TRBD2,TRBJ2-3,many,TGCAGCGTTATCTTTTGGGCGGGAGAGGTCGATACGCAGTATTTT,CSVIFWAGEVDTQYF
TRBV28,TRBD2,TRBJ2-5,many,TGTGCCAGCAGTTTATACTTCAGCGGGAGGCACCAAGAGACCCAGTACTTC,CASSLYFSGRHQETQYF
TRBV19,TRBD1,TRBJ2-7,.,TGTGCCAGTAGTACTCCCAGGGGGAACTCCTACGAGCAGTACTTC,CASSTPRGNSYEQYF
TRBV5-4,.,TRBJ2-3,.,TGTGCCAGCAGGGCGTGGGGGGCAAGAGTCACAGATACGCAGTATTTT,CASRAWGARVTDTQYF
TRBV12-3/TRBV12-4,TRBD1,TRBJ1-1,many,TGTGCCAGCAGTCACAGGGGGCGAGGGACTGAAGCTTTCTTT,CASSHRGRGTEAFF
TRBV11-3,.,TRBJ2-2,few,TGTGCCAGCAGCTTAGATCTAGGGCTGTTTTTT,CASSLDLGLFF
TRBV7-3,TRBD1,TRBJ1-2,.,TGTGCCAGCCACGGCCGGGACAGCTCCATGAACTATGGCTACACCTTC,CASHGRDSSMNYGYTF
TRBV7-2,.,TRBJ1-2,many,TGTGCCAGCAGCTTAGATAGGGTCTATGGCTACACCTTC,CASSLDRVYGYTF
TRBV5-1,.,TRBJ2-1,.,TGCGCCAGCAGCTGCGGGGACAGAACCTACAATGAGCAGTTCTTC,CASSCGDRTYNEQFF
TRBV28,.,TRBJ1-4,few,TGTGCCAGCACCCTCGGGACATTTAATGAAAAACTGTTTTTT,CASTLGTFNEKLFF